Listed here are 24 T cell receptor beta chains from one sample, sequenced in a study of blood T cell repertoires in COVID-19. TCRdb keeps only in-frame clones here, not all; method: immunoSEQ multiplex PCR. This sample has approximately 250,000 clones; 75% to 90% occur once, and the top ten carry almost 2%. The sequenced sample consisted of peripheral blood. All receptors come from a young man with active or convalescent COVID-19.

The chain uses TRBV6-5 and TRBJ2-5; D is possibly TRBD2 (7 bases). Germline values: CDR1 MNHEY, CDR2 SVGAGI. The length of the CDR3 is 15 residues. Trimming removed 6 bases from V and 5 bases from J, with 19 bases in between. This CDR3 is CASSPGEGGVETQYF. In nucleotides, the CDR3 is TGTGCCAGCAGCCCAGGGGAGGGGGGGGTGGAGACCCAGTACTTC.

Worth noting for this clone: An end of the junction does not agree with germline; a read error may underlie this. The chain combines TRBV4-3 with TRBJ1-1; a possible D gene is TRBD1 (6 bases). The CDR3 spans 13 residues. Germline V lookup: CDR1 LGHNA, CDR2 YSLEER. CDR3 sequence (DNA): TGCGCCAGCAGCCAAGTTGTCAGGGGATCCCCTTTTTTT. Translation: CASSQVVRGSPFF.

The chain combines TRBV19 with TRBJ1-1, with 9 bases aligning to TRBD1. The germline gives CDR1 LNHDA, CDR2 SQIVND (reference sequence). J was trimmed by 3 bases and V by 3 bases; bases with no gene match: 5. The CDR3 loop spans 15 amino acids. The DNA of the CDR3 is TGTGCCAGTAGTATTCTGGGACAGGGATACACTGAAGCTTTCTTT. This translates into CASSILGQGYTEAFF.

CDR3 DNA: TGCAGCGCTGCCTCAGGGTTAGATCGCACTGAAGCTTTCTTT. Protein sequence: CSAASGLDRTEAFF. This sequence joins TRBV29-1 and TRBJ1-1; D might be TRBD1 (5 bases). Germline assignment: CDR1 SQVTM and CDR2 ANQGSEA. This CDR3 has 14 residues. V was clipped by 7 bases and J by 4 bases, with 19 bases between them. The whole variable domain, remainder taken from reference TRBV29-1 and TRBJ1-1, is SAVISQKPSRDICQRGTSLTIQCQVDSQVTMMFWYRQQPGQSLTLIATANQGSEATYESGFVIDKFPISRPNLTFSTLTVSNMSPEDSSIYLCSAASGLDRTEAFFGQGTRLTVV.

This chain uses TRBV27 with TRBJ2-1; 9 bases are shared with TRBD2. Germline assignment: CDR1 MNHEY and CDR2 SMNVEV (reference sequence). Trimming cost V 1 base and J 9 bases; bases outside gene matches: 13. This CDR3 is 17 amino acids long. The CDR3 here is CASSLYGGGAFSSEQFF. The CDR3 bases are TGTGCCAGCAGTTTATACGGCGGGGGGGCCTTTTCGTCTGAGCAGTTCTTC.

The J gene is TRBJ1-1, the V gene TRBV6-5, with a possible D match to TRBD1 (5 bases). V gave up 5 bases and J gave up 4 bases, with 11 bases separating them. This CDR3 region has 13 residues. Looked up from germline, CDR1 is MNHEY and CDR2 is SVGAGI. The CDR3 DNA is TGTGCCAGCAGTCCCCGGGGGGGCACTGAAGCTTTCTTT. It yields the protein CASSPRGGTEAFF.

This clone showed up just a few times. The rearrangement links TRBV11-2 to TRBJ1-1, with D unclear. The CDR3 has 15 residues. Trimming took 0 bases from V and 5 from J, leaving 13 bases between them. Germline V gene data show CDR1 as SGHAT and CDR2 as FQNNGV. The CDR3 nucleotides read TGTGCCAGCAGCTTAGATCATGGCAAGATAACTGAAGCTTTCTTT. Its translation: CASSLDHGKITEAFF.

The V gene is TRBV19, the J gene TRBJ2-7; 7 bases align to TRBD1. Per the germline V gene, CDR1 is LNHDA and CDR2 is SQIVND (reference sequence). V lost 5 bases and J lost 7; bases outside the gene matches: 17. CDR3 length: 16 amino acids. The CDR3 DNA sequence: TGTGCCAGTAGTCAATACCCCGGGACAGAGAGACCTGAGCAGTACTTC. It codes for CASSQYPGTERPEQYF.

The V gene is TRBV6-2 or TRBV6-3, the J gene TRBJ2-4, with D perhaps TRBD1 (6 bases). Trimming stripped 2 bases from V and 1 base from J, with 6 bases between. The CDR3 totals 14 residues. The germline V gene has CDR1 MNHEY and CDR2 SVGEGT. The CDR3, as DNA: TGTGCCAGCAGTTACGGACAGGCCAAAAACATTCAGTACTTC. This translates into CASSYGQAKNIQYF.

The V call is TRBV10-2, the J call TRBJ1-3; unclear D gene. In germline, CDR1 is WSHSY, CDR2 SAAADI. The V end was cut by 2 bases, the J end by 3 bases, with 5 bases between. CDR3 size: 13 residues. In DNA, the CDR3 is TGCGCCAGCAGTGAGCAGAATGGAAACACCATATATTTT. As protein: CASSEQNGNTIYF.

The chain couples TRBV11-2 to TRBJ2-1, with 10 bases fitting TRBD1. This CDR3 is built from 15 residues. V lost 4 bases and J lost 6; bases outside the gene matches: 6. CDR1 is SGHAT, CDR2 FQNNGV, per germline. In nucleotides, the CDR3 is TGTGCCAGCAGCTCAACGGGACAGGGGATCAATGAGCAGTTCTTC. It codes for CASSSTGQGINEQFF.

This sequence joins TRBV14 and TRBJ2-1, with 7 bases aligning to TRBD2. Germline V gives CDR1 SGHDN, CDR2 FVKESK. The CDR3 runs to 15 residues. Trimming took 3 bases from V and 4 from J; bases not matched to a gene: 6. The CDR3 sequence: CASSQGGARYNEQFF. The DNA of the CDR3 is TGTGCCAGCAGCCAGGGAGGGGCCAGATACAATGAGCAGTTCTTC.

The V call is TRBV19, the J call TRBJ1-1, with TRBD1 matching 7 bases. This CDR3 contains 16 residues. CDR1 and CDR2 (germline): LNHDA, SQIVND (reference sequence). Trimming removed 4 bases from V and 1 base from J; junction bases left unmatched: 9. The chain's CDR3 is CASSTLTGTENTEAFF. For the CDR3, the DNA is TGTGCCAGTAGTACACTAACCGGGACAGAGAACACTGAAGCTTTCTTT.

This clone turned up a few times. The CDR3 DNA follows: TGCGCCAGCAGTCACGGACAGGGAGGCACTGAAGCTTTCTTT. This gives the protein CASSHGQGGTEAFF. This sequence joins TRBV23-1 and TRBJ1-1, with 8 bases lining up with TRBD1. TRBV23-1 is an ORF; its function is uncertain. The CDR3 is 14 residues long. With 3 bases clipped from V and 4 bases from J, the junction kept 4 bases outside the gene matches.

This rearrangement joins TRBV27 to TRBJ2-1; D is ambiguous. The CDR3 runs to 13 residues. Per germline, CDR1 MNHEY and CDR2 SMNVEV (reference sequence). With 4 bases removed from V and 0 bases from J, the gap between germline ends came to 4 bases. This CDR3 is CASSWASYNEQFF. The CDR3 DNA is TGTGCCAGCAGTTGGGCCTCCTACAATGAGCAGTTCTTC.

The chain uses TRBV29-1 and TRBJ1-2; 9 bases map to TRBD1. The CDR3 has 14 amino acids. Germline loops: CDR1 SQVTM, CDR2 ANQGSEA. The J segment lost 3 bases and the V segment lost 5 bases, leaving 7 bases of the junction unmatched. CDR3 DNA sequence: TGCAGCGTTAGCCGACAGGGGGATTACTATGGCTACACCTTC. It translates to CSVSRQGDYYGYTF.

This clone was seen only once. The rearrangement links TRBV5-1 to TRBJ2-1, with 7 positions matching TRBD2. The CDR3 runs 17 residues. The germline gives CDR1 SGHRS, CDR2 YFSETQ. With 0 bases clipped from V and 0 bases from J, the junction kept 6 bases outside the gene matches. CDR3 coding DNA: TGCGCCAGCAGCTTGGGACTAGCCTCGAGCTCCTACAATGAGCAGTTCTTC. Amino acid sequence: CASSLGLASSSYNEQFF. The whole variable domain, remainder taken from reference TRBV5-1 and TRBJ2-1, is KAGVTQTPRYLIKTRGQQVTLSCSPISGHRSVSWYQQTPGQGLQFLFEYFSETQRNKGNFPGRFSGRQFSNSRSEMNVSTLELGDSALYLCASSLGLASSSYNEQFFGPGTRLTVL.

The chain couples TRBV7-6 to TRBJ2-5; no firm D call. Germline CDR1 is SGHVS and CDR2 is FNYEAQ. The germline V and J ends were trimmed by 1 base and 5 bases, with 14 bases remaining between them. The CDR3 sequence is 15 residues long. As DNA, the CDR3 is TGTGCCAGCAGCTTAGTGGGCGAAGCCCTTGAGACCCAGTACTTC. Residues: CASSLVGEALETQYF.

The chain combines TRBV6-6 with TRBJ1-5, with TRBD1 as a possible D gene (5 bases). CDR1 MNHNY and CDR2 SVGAGI come from the germline V gene (reference sequence). The CDR3 has 15 residues. V lost 6 bases and J lost 4, with 16 bases in between. CDR3 sequence reads: CASREEGRRNQPQHF. CDR3 DNA sequence: TGTGCCAGCAGAGAGGAGGGACGGCGAAATCAGCCCCAGCATTTT.

This chain connects TRBV2 to TRBJ2-3; a possible D gene is TRBD2 (6 bases). V shed 3 bases and J shed 1 base, with 14 bases lying between them. CDR3 length: 16 residues. The germline V gene has CDR1 SNHLY and CDR2 FYNNEI. In DNA, the CDR3 is TGTGCCAGCAGTGACTCCGCGGGGACGGGCACAGATACGCAGTATTTT. This encodes CASSDSAGTGTDTQYF.

The rearrangement uses TRBV4-1 and TRBJ1-1, with 8 bases fitting TRBD1. The V and J ends lost 1 base and 0 bases, in that order; junction bases with no gene match: 7. CDR3 size: 17 residues. CDR1 is MGHRA, CDR2 YSYEKL, per germline. CDR3 nucleotide sequence: TGCGCCAGCAGCCAAGCTTTCGGGACAGGCTTGAACACTGAAGCTTTCTTT. Its translation is CASSQAFGTGLNTEAFF.

The CDR3 bases are TGCAGCGTTGCACTAGCGGGCACAGATACGCAGTATTTT. As protein: CSVALAGTDTQYF. This rearrangement joins TRBV29-1 to TRBJ2-3; TRBD2 aligns across 8 bases. The germline V gene has CDR1 SQVTM and CDR2 ANQGSEA. J lost 1 base, V lost 4 bases, and 1 base had no gene match. The CDR3 runs to 13 residues.

The J gene is TRBJ1-2, the V gene TRBV9; 8 bases align to TRBD1. V shed 0 bases and J 2 bases; nucleotides not matched to a gene: 18. Germline CDR1 SGDLS, CDR2 YYNGEE. The CDR3 is made up of 20 amino acids. The CDR3 DNA follows: TGTGCCAGCAGCGTAGTTCTGGGCCCGGGACAGGCGACCGAAAACTATGGCTACACCTTC. Translating gives CASSVVLGPGQATENYGYTF.

The rearrangement links TRBV7-6 to TRBJ1-6; 9 bases agree with TRBD1. Trimming removed 3 bases from V and 9 bases from J; junction bases left unmatched: 3. The CDR3 runs to 14 residues. CDR1 is SGHVS, CDR2 FNYEAQ, per germline. The CDR3 DNA follows: TGTGCCAGCAGCTTGGACAGGGGAGCTTCACCCCTCCACTTT. Residues: CASSLDRGASPLHF.